This T cell receptor (beta chain) was profiled in a study of OX40 agonist ivuxolimab in advanced cancers. Looking at the study overall: Checkpoint inhibitors had been given previously to about 38% of patients. Partial responses were observed in three patients, of whom one had hepatocellular carcinoma and two had cutaneous melanoma.

Only in-frame clones appear in the TCRdb table, and some are missing; sequencing was by immunoSEQ multiplex PCR. Of 70,000 to 80,000 clones listed, roughly 87% are singletons. Study conclusions and caveats: Normalized T-cell clonal expansion was also low in a subset of nonresponders. Compared with others, partial responders at 0.1-3.0 mg/kg displayed clonal expansion among the lowest.

Remarks on this clone: Antigen: not known.

The ends were cut back, 5 bases at V and 3 bases at J, with 10 bases in the middle. The CDR3 contains 13 residues. Germline CDR1 reads MNHEY; CDR2 reads SVGAGI. The material was CD4+ or CD8+ T cells sorted from blood, obtained in a trial of the OX40 agonist ivuxolimab. The chain employs TRBV6-5 and TRBJ1-2, with D maybe TRBD1 (6 bases). This receptor was identified in an adult with an advanced solid tumor such as melanoma, head and neck, liver or kidney cancer. CDR3 sequence: CASSGGTYYGYTF. The CDR3 region has the DNA TGTGCCAGCAGTGGGGGGACATACTATGGCTACACCTTC.